This T cell receptor beta chain was identified during a study of T cells in Graves' hyperthyroidism and ophthalmopathy (dated by TCRdb to about 2019). Some background on the complete study: Peripheral blood samples were taken at initial diagnosis, before any treatment was given. To identify distinguishing TCR V-J signatures, a discovery cohort of 100 or so patients was used, comprising 40 to 45 with Graves' ophthalmopathy and around 57 with stable Graves' hyperthyroidism. An independent validation cohort of about 19 hyperthyroidism patients and 17 patients who later progressed to ophthalmopathy tested prospective prediction of ophthalmopathy. For training and testing, the roughly 93 patients in the discovery cohort were randomly divided in a 7:3 ratio. The study also compared thyroid tissue and blood T-cell repertoires from a handful of Graves' hyperthyroidism patients. Once sampling was done, hyperthyroidism patients were given methimazole at a starting dose of 30 mg daily, whereas ophthalmopathy patients were given high-dose intravenous methylprednisolone. According to the paper, TCR Vbeta CDR3 sequencing was carried out on 135 peripheral blood samples, which came from approximately 41 ophthalmopathy, roughly 75 hyperthyroidism and approximately 17 progressor patients.

Graves' hyperthyroidism was defined as stable when no progression to ophthalmopathy occurred over 18 months of follow-up. Hyperthyroidism patients were newly diagnosed, had a disease duration of under 2 months, and were aged 18 to 65 years. The study excluded patients with uncontrolled infections, other autoimmune diseases, pregnancy or lactation. Diagnoses were based on clinical symptoms, serum thyroxine and TRAb, thyroid ultrasound and orbital computed tomography. PBMCs were separated from roughly 10 ml of fresh peripheral blood using Ficoll-Paque density gradient centrifugation. Trizol reagent was used to extract total RNA, and RNA quality was then checked on an Agilent 2100 Bioanalyzer. This clonotype was seen ten or more times. No cognate antigen has been identified for it. The input lacks base qualities; no much larger clone sits a single base away. General findings and caveats noted by the study authors: Blood samples also contained most of the expanded thyroid clonotypes (frequency above 0.001), which suggests that blood repertoires may reflect thyroid immune responses. A model built on a 13 V-J signature distinguished ophthalmopathy from stable hyperthyroidism, reaching 87.88% sensitivity and 81.08% specificity in cross-validation and 80%/75% in testing. Sample size was not statistically predetermined, and blinding of investigators to group allocation was not performed. During validation, the model predicted progression to ophthalmopathy a median of approximately six months ahead of onset, with almost 71% sensitivity and about 72% specificity.

The TCR beta CDR3 regions were amplified from the RNA transcripts. A first-round RT-PCR of the TCR CDR3 used the HTBI primer set with the Qiagen OneStep RT-PCR kit. The libraries were constructed in a second round of multiplex PCR and then size-selected and purified. The libraries were sequenced on an Illumina HiSeq2000 using paired-end 100 bp reads. On the authors' methods: SOAPnuke was used to process the raw data, removing reads that contained adapters or uncalled bases, had a mean Phred below 15, or lacked an exact match to the constant primer or identifier. COPE v1.2.5 was used to merge high-quality paired reads, and clonotypes were defined as unique nucleotide sequences. Clonotypes were aligned to IMGT TRBV, TRBD and TRBJ reference segments using MiTCR v1.1. The analysis included only V-J combinations with a frequency above 0.0001, which together covered 99% to 99.2% of the repertoires. A TCS score was defined as the ratio of F50 (clonal expansion) to E x V (chaos), with BLOSUM62-based TCRdist applied between CDR3 peptides within each V-J. Welch's t-statistics and random forest reduced several hundred V-J features to about 12, which were used in a naive Bayes classifier (R e1071). The raw public data were reprocessed by TCRdb itself: fastp quality trimming at Q25, MiXCR clonotype calling, in-frame beta chains only. Rows with a matching CDR3 protein are joined into one entry that keeps the most common DNA and genes. It is TCRdb's table, rather than the study itself, that gives the V and J calls and clone size. This sample has 400,000 to 500,000 distinct CDR3 sequences in its table, and around an eighth of those were observed once. The top ten clones comprise 15% to 20% of the sample.

V lost 3 bases and J lost 0 bases; the stretch between them is 6 bases long. The CDR3 starts with the cysteine, ends with the phenylalanine, and has 14 residues. Of the read, only the CDR3 DNA is kept; its 42 bases are in frame from base 1. The sequenced sample consisted of blood. This chain is built from TRBV12-3 or TRBV12-4 and TRBJ1-3, with no confident D gene call. The sequence derives from a woman aged 18 to 35 with Graves' hyperthyroidism. The CDR3 reads as follows: CASSFTGSGNTIYF. The nucleotide sequence is TGTGCCAGCAGTTTTACGGGCTCTGGAAACACCATATATTTT.